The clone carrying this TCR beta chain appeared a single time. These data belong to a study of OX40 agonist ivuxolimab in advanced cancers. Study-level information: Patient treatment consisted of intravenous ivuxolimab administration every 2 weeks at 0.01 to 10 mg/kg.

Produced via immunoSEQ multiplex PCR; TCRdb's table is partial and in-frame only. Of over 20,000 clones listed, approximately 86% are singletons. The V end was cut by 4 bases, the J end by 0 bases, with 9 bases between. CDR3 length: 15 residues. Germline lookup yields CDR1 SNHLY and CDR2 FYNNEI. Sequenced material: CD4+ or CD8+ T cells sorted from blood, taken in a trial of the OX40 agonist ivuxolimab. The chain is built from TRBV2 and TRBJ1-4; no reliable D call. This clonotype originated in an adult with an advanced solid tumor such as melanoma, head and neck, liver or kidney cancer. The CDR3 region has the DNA TGTGCCAGCAGTGTAGGCCGGGCAACTAATGAAAAACTGTTTTTT. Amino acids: CASSVGRATNEKLFF.